These T cell receptor beta chains were read from a single sample in a study of OX40 agonist ivuxolimab in advanced cancers. Sequencing used immunoSEQ multiplex PCR; TCRdb keeps in-frame clones, though not all of them. The sample consists of about 56,000 clones, about nine tenths of them appearing once. This sample comprised CD4+ or CD8+ T cells sorted from blood, obtained in a trial of the OX40 agonist ivuxolimab. The receptors were sampled from an adult with an advanced solid tumor such as melanoma, head and neck, liver or kidney cancer. Both conserved end residues are part of each CDR3. A D gene is named only where the DNA matches it firmly. Clone size is stated in some rows and not others, as once, few, many or a class when expanded.

J: TRBJ2-1; D: TRBD2; V: TRBV2; size: .; CDR3: CASRGLISYNEQFF; DNA: TGTGCCAGCAGGGGACTAATCTCCTACAATGAGCAGTTCTTC
J: TRBJ2-7; D: TRBD2; V: TRBV30; size: .; CDR3: CAWRALAGVGEQYF; DNA: TGTGCCTGGAGGGCACTAGCGGGAGTGGGGGAGCAGTACTTC
J: TRBJ1-2; D: TRBD1; V: TRBV27; size: .; CDR3: CASSFAGTGYGYTF; DNA: TGTGCCAGCAGTTTCGCAGGGACAGGGTATGGCTACACCTTC
J: TRBJ1-4; D: .; V: TRBV1; size: .; CDR3: CTSSQDRHNEKLFF; DNA: TGCACCAGCAGCCAGGACAGGCATAATGAAAAACTGTTTTTT
J: TRBJ2-1; D: .; V: TRBV2; size: .; CDR3: CASSEWGDEQFF; DNA: TGTGCCAGCAGTGAGTGGGGGGATGAGCAGTTCTTC
J: TRBJ2-1; D: TRBD1; V: TRBV9; size: .; CDR3: CASSDGTGAGNEQFF; DNA: TGTGCCAGCAGCGATGGGACAGGGGCGGGCAATGAGCAGTTCTTC
J: TRBJ2-7; D: .; V: TRBV21-1; size: .; CDR3: CASSKSPSERENYEQYF; DNA: TGTGCCAGCAGCAAAAGCCCCTCGGAGCGGGAAAACTACGAGCAGTACTTC
J: TRBJ2-7; D: .; V: TRBV10-1; size: .; CDR3: CASGTGYEQYF; DNA: TGCGCCAGCGGTACCGGCTACGAGCAGTACTTC
J: TRBJ2-1; D: .; V: TRBV18; size: .; CDR3: CASSPPGNEQFF; DNA: TGTGCCAGCTCACCCCCGGGCAATGAGCAGTTCTTC
J: TRBJ2-7; D: .; V: TRBV5-1; size: .; CDR3: CASSLAWDKSYEQYF; DNA: TGCGCCAGCAGCTTGGCCTGGGACAAGTCCTACGAGCAGTACTTC
J: TRBJ1-5; D: TRBD1; V: TRBV5-6; size: .; CDR3: CASSLTGGDQPQHF; DNA: TGTGCCAGCAGCCTGACAGGGGGCGATCAGCCCCAGCATTTT
J: TRBJ1-2; D: TRBD1; V: TRBV29-1; size: .; CDR3: CSVETGEGYGYTF; DNA: TGCAGCGTTGAAACAGGGGAGGGCTATGGCTACACCTTC
J: TRBJ2-1; D: TRBD1; V: TRBV9; size: .; CDR3: CASSVTGTEQFF; DNA: TGTGCCAGCAGCGTGACAGGGACTGAGCAGTTCTTC
J: TRBJ2-7; D: .; V: TRBV4-1; size: .; CDR3: CASSQDRGRSYEQYF; DNA: TGCGCCAGCAGCCAAGATAGGGGCAGGTCATACGAGCAGTACTTC
J: TRBJ2-4; D: TRBD2; V: TRBV7-9; size: .; CDR3: CASSPPLRGDKNIQYF; DNA: TGTGCCAGCAGCCCCCCCCTGCGGGGGGATAAAAACATTCAGTACTTC
J: TRBJ2-5; D: .; V: TRBV9; size: .; CDR3: CASSVADFQETQYF; DNA: TGTGCCAGCAGCGTAGCGGACTTCCAAGAGACCCAGTACTTC
J: TRBJ1-2; D: TRBD1; V: TRBV7-6; size: .; CDR3: CASSGTGAGYTF; DNA: TGTGCCAGCAGCGGGACAGGGGCTGGCTACACCTTC
J: TRBJ2-7; D: TRBD2; V: TRBV15; size: .; CDR3: CATSRDRGSSGPPLEQYF; DNA: TGTGCCACCAGCAGGGACAGAGGGTCTAGCGGGCCCCCGCTAGAGCAGTACTTC
J: TRBJ2-1; D: TRBD2; V: TRBV6-5; size: .; CDR3: CASSLGRALYNEQFF; DNA: TGTGCCAGCAGTTTGGGGAGGGCCCTCTACAATGAGCAGTTCTTC
J: TRBJ2-2; D: .; V: TRBV27; size: .; CDR3: CASSLSGLDTGELFF; DNA: TGTGCCAGCAGTTTATCAGGATTGGACACCGGGGAGCTGTTTTTT
J: TRBJ2-3; D: .; V: TRBV2; size: .; CDR3: CASMEFPGTDTQYF; DNA: TGTGCCAGCATGGAGTTTCCGGGCACAGATACGCAGTATTTT
J: TRBJ1-3; D: .; V: TRBV4-3; size: .; CDR3: CASSQEDRQGANTIYF; DNA: TGCGCCAGCAGCCAAGAAGATCGCCAAGGGGCAAACACCATATATTTT
J: TRBJ1-5; D: TRBD1; V: TRBV27; size: .; CDR3: CASSLFGTGSGVNQPQHF; DNA: TGTGCCAGCAGTTTATTTGGGACAGGGTCGGGAGTCAATCAGCCCCAGCATTTT
J: TRBJ1-1; D: .; V: TRBV5-5; size: .; CDR3: CASSLVQGYTEAFF; DNA: TGTGCCAGCAGCTTGGTTCAGGGGTACACTGAAGCTTTCTTT
J: TRBJ1-1; D: .; V: TRBV28; size: .; CDR3: CASSTTGTPTRGTEAFF; DNA: TGTGCCAGCAGTACAACCGGGACACCAACTAGAGGCACTGAAGCTTTCTTT
J: TRBJ2-1; D: TRBD2; V: TRBV5-6; size: .; CDR3: CASSAGAGGYNEQFF; DNA: TGTGCCAGCAGTGCGGGAGCGGGAGGGTACAATGAGCAGTTCTTC
J: TRBJ2-1; D: TRBD1; V: TRBV9; size: .; CDR3: CASSVGLGQVSFWGEQFF; DNA: TGTGCCAGCAGCGTAGGTTTGGGACAGGTCTCCTTCTGGGGTGAGCAGTTCTTC
J: TRBJ1-1; D: .; V: TRBV20-1; size: .; CDR3: CSANPEAFF; DNA: TGCAGTGCTAACCCTGAAGCTTTCTTT
J: TRBJ2-3; D: TRBD2; V: TRBV29-1; size: once; CDR3: CSVVAGLPTDTQYF; DNA: TGCAGCGTTGTGGCGGGACTACCTACAGATACGCAGTATTTT
J: TRBJ1-1; D: TRBD1; V: TRBV18; size: .; CDR3: CASSQGAGTEAFF; DNA: TGTGCCAGCTCACAGGGGGCAGGCACTGAAGCTTTCTTT
J: TRBJ2-7; D: .; V: TRBV6-1; size: .; CDR3: CASSGETYEQYF; DNA: TGTGCCAGCAGCGGGGAGACATACGAGCAGTACTTC
J: TRBJ2-1; D: TRBD1; V: TRBV5-1; size: .; CDR3: CASSLGQGDMDEQFF; DNA: TGCGCCAGCAGCTTGGGACAGGGGGATATGGATGAGCAGTTCTTC
J: TRBJ2-7; D: .; V: TRBV7-6; size: once; CDR3: CASSLTDRTSHEQYF; DNA: TGTGCCAGCAGCTTGACCGACAGGACGAGCCACGAGCAGTACTTC
J: TRBJ1-1; D: .; V: TRBV6-1; size: .; CDR3: CASNPRAAHTEAFF; DNA: TGTGCCAGCAACCCCCGGGCAGCTCACACTGAAGCTTTCTTT
J: TRBJ1-1; D: .; V: TRBV5-1; size: .; CDR3: CASSLDTSEAFF; DNA: TGCGCCAGCAGCTTGGATACAAGTGAGGCTTTCTTT
J: TRBJ2-7; D: .; V: TRBV4-3; size: .; CDR3: CASSQDPMGAGGYEQYF; DNA: TGCGCCAGCAGCCAAGATCCAATGGGAGCGGGTGGGTACGAGCAGTACTTC
J: TRBJ2-7; D: .; V: TRBV7-9; size: .; CDR3: CASSARQDYEQYF; DNA: TGTGCCAGCAGCGCCAGACAGGACTACGAGCAGTACTTC
J: TRBJ2-7; D: .; V: TRBV19; size: .; CDR3: CASSIGLAYEQYF; DNA: TGTGCCAGTAGTATAGGATTGGCCTACGAGCAGTACTTC
J: TRBJ2-1; D: TRBD1; V: TRBV7-8; size: .; CDR3: CASSYPSQGEISNEQFF; DNA: TGTGCCAGCAGCTACCCAAGTCAGGGGGAGATAAGCAATGAGCAGTTCTTC
J: TRBJ2-7; D: .; V: TRBV28; size: .; CDR3: CATADRNSYEQYF; DNA: TGTGCCACCGCGGACCGAAACTCCTACGAGCAGTACTTC
J: TRBJ2-5; D: .; V: TRBV5-1; size: .; CDR3: CASSLQRQETQYF; DNA: TGCGCCAGCAGCTTACAGCGTCAAGAGACCCAGTACTTC
J: TRBJ1-1; D: .; V: TRBV29-1; size: few; CDR3: CSGETGRNTEAFF; DNA: TGCAGCGGGGAGACAGGACGGAACACTGAAGCTTTCTTT
J: TRBJ2-7; D: TRBD2; V: TRBV9; size: .; CDR3: CASSAGLAAYEQYF; DNA: TGTGCCAGCAGCGCCGGACTAGCGGCCTACGAGCAGTACTTC
J: TRBJ2-7; D: TRBD1; V: TRBV27; size: .; CDR3: CASSRTGLDYEQYF; DNA: TGTGCCAGCAGCAGGACAGGGCTTGACTACGAGCAGTACTTC
J: TRBJ1-1; D: .; V: TRBV6-6; size: .; CDR3: CASSLTGPGVTEAFF; DNA: TGTGCCAGCAGTTTAACGGGACCGGGGGTTACTGAAGCTTTCTTT
J: TRBJ2-7; D: .; V: TRBV27; size: .; CDR3: CASSPPLGRTQSYEQYF; DNA: TGTGCCAGCAGTCCCCCTTTGGGGCGGACCCAATCCTACGAGCAGTACTTC
J: TRBJ1-1; D: .; V: TRBV5-8; size: .; CDR3: CASSLVPGNTEAFF; DNA: TGTGCCAGCAGCTTGGTTCCAGGGAACACTGAAGCTTTCTTT
J: TRBJ2-5; D: TRBD2; V: TRBV5-1; size: .; CDR3: CASSLELAGVETQYF; DNA: TGCGCCAGCAGCTTGGAACTAGCGGGAGTAGAGACCCAGTACTTC
J: TRBJ2-1; D: .; V: TRBV9; size: .; CDR3: CASSRYSSYNEQFF; DNA: TGTGCCAGCAGCCGGTATAGCTCCTACAATGAGCAGTTCTTC
J: TRBJ2-1; D: TRBD2; V: TRBV7-9; size: .; CDR3: CASSLVRESFYNEQFF; DNA: TGTGCCAGCAGCTTAGTGCGGGAGTCCTTCTACAATGAGCAGTTCTTC
J: TRBJ1-3; D: .; V: TRBV28; size: .; CDR3: CAIADPMDTIYF; DNA: TGTGCTATCGCGGACCCAATGGACACCATATATTTT
J: TRBJ2-3; D: TRBD2; V: TRBV6-4; size: few; CDR3: CASSPSGSTDTQYF; DNA: TGTGCCAGCAGCCCTAGCGGGAGCACAGATACGCAGTATTTT
J: TRBJ2-5; D: .; V: TRBV27; size: .; CDR3: CASSLSGELETQYF; DNA: TGTGCCAGCAGTTTATCGGGGGAGTTGGAGACCCAGTACTTC
J: TRBJ2-1; D: .; V: TRBV19; size: .; CDR3: CASSPTSYNEQFF; DNA: TGTGCCAGTAGTCCAACCTCCTACAATGAGCAGTTCTTC
J: TRBJ2-3; D: TRBD2; V: TRBV6-5; size: .; CDR3: CASTSGSAPDTQYF; DNA: TGTGCCAGCACCAGCGGGAGCGCCCCAGATACGCAGTATTTT